The clone carrying this T cell receptor beta chain was detected only a few times. This record belongs to a study of blood T cell repertoires in COVID-19. Across the study: Some COVID-19 samples were acute and others convalescent; all came from the United States, Italy and Spain. From T cells, B-cell-depleted T cells, or PBMCs came the material, which was cDNA or gDNA.

The V gene's germline CDR1 is SGHRS and CDR2 YFSETQ. This CDR3 is 17 amino acids long. V gave up 3 bases and J gave up 5 bases; unmatched junction bases: 10. The authors' processing: Estimation of nucleated cell counts was performed using reference gene primer amplification. The table came from immunoSEQ multiplex PCR; TCRdb's copy has only in-frame clones and leaves some out. The DNA was the basis for D and trimming; V, J and clone size are from that table. The sample has about 260,000 clones, about 87% seen once. Sequenced material: peripheral blood. This rearrangement joins TRBV5-1 to TRBJ2-2; 10 bases agree with TRBD2. The receptor's source is a man aged 55 to 69 who had recovered from COVID-19. The CDR3 nucleotides read TGCGCCAGCAGCTCCAGGTCTAGCGGGGGTAGTACCGGGGAGCTGTTTTTT. It codes for CASSSRSSGGSTGELFF.